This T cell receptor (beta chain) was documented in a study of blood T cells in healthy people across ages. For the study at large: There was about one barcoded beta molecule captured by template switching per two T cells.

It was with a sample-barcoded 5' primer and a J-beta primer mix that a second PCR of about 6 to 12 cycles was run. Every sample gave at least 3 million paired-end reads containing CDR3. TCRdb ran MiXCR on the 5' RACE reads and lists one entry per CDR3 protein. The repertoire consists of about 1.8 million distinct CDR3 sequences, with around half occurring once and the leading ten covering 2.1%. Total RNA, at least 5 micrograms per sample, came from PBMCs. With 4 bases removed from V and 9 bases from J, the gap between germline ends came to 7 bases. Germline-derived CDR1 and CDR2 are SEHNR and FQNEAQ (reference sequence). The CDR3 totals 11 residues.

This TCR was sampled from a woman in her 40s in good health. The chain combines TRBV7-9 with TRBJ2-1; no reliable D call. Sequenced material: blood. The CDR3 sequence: CASSSSREQFF. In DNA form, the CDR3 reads TGTGCCAGCAGCTCCAGTCGTGAGCAGTTCTTC.